This TCR beta chain was documented in a study of human T cells and chemical hapten exposure. At the level of the study: Per-sample variation in TCR yield stemmed mainly from small pooled library volume differences.

Regarding time point: healthy volunteer bleed at 2 weeks. Someone pulled total RNA out of unfractionated whole blood. Separate cDNA molecules received unique molecular identifiers, which the library attached to them. In the original processing: The median was approximately 89,000 TCRs per sample, ranging roughly 23,224 to 690,600. In TCRdb, the RACE reads were re-called with MiXCR into one record per CDR3 protein. TCRdb, not the authors, supplied the V and J calls. The data contain under 95,000 distinct CDR3 sequences, approximately 8.2% of them singletons. The CDR3 is 20 residues long. This receptor was obtained from a female donor in good health. Some clones in this sample may be carry-over from other donors' samples. The sample was whole blood. This chain joins TRBV21-1 and TRBJ2-3; the D call in the table, TRBD2, was not verified against the DNA. TRBV21-1 is flagged as a pseudogene. The DNA of the CDR3 is TGTGCCAGCAGCAAATTTGAGGGACTCCAGCTAGCGGGAGCAACAGATACGCAGTATTTT. Protein sequence: CASSKFEGLQLAGATDTQYF.